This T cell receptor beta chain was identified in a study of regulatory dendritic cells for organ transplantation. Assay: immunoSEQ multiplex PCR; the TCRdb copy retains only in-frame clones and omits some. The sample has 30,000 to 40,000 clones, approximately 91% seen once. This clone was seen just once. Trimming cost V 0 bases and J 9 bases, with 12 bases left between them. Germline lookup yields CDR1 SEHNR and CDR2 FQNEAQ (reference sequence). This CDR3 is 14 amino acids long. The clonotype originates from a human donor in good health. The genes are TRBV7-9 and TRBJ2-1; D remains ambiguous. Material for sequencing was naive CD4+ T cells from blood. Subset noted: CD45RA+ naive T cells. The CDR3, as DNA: TGTGCCAGCAGCTTAGCGTCTAGTAGGTCTGAGCAGTTCTTC. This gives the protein CASSLASSRSEQFF.